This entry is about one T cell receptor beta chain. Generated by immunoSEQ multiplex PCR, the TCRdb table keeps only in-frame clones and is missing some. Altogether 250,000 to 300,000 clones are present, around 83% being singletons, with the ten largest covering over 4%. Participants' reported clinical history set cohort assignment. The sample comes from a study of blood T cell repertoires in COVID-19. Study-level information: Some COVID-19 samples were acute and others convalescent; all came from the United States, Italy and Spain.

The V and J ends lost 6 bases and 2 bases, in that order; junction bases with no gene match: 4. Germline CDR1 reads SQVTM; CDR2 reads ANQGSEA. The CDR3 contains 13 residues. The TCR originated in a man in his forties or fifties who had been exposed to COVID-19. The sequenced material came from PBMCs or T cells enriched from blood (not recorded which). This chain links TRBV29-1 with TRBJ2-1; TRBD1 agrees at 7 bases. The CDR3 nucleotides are TGCAGCGTCCGGACAGGCCCCTACAATGAGCAGTTCTTC. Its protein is CSVRTGPYNEQFF.